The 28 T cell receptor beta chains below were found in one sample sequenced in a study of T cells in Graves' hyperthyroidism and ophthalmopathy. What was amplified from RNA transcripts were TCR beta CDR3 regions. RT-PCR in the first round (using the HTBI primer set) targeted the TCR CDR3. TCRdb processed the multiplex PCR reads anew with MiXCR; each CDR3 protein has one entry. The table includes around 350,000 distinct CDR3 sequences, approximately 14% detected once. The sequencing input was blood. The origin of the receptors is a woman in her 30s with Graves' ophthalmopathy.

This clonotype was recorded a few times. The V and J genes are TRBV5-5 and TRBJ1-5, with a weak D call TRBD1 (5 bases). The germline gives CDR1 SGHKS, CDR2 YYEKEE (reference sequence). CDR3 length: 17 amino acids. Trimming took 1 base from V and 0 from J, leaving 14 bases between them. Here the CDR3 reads CASSLRYGRVSNQPQHF. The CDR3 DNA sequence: TGTGCCAGCAGCTTGCGGTACGGCAGGGTTAGCAATCAGCCCCAGCATTTT.

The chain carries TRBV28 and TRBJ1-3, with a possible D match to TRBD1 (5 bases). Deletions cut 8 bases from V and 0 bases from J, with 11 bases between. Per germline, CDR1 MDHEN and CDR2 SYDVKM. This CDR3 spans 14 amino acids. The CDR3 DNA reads TGTGCCAGCCAGCAGGGCATCTCTGGAAACACCATATATTTT. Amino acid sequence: CASQQGISGNTIYF.

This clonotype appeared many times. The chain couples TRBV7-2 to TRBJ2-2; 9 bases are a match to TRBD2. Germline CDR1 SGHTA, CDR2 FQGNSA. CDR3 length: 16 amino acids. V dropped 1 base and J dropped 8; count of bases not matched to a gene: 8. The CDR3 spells CASSLEAGGYGGELFF. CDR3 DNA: TGTGCCAGCAGCTTAGAAGCGGGGGGCTACGGGGGGGAGCTGTTTTTT.

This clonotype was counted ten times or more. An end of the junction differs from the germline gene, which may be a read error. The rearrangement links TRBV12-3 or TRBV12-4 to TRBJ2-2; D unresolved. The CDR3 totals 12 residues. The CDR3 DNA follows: TGTGCCAGCAGTTTAATATTTGGGGAACTGTTTTTT. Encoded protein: CASSLIFGELFF.

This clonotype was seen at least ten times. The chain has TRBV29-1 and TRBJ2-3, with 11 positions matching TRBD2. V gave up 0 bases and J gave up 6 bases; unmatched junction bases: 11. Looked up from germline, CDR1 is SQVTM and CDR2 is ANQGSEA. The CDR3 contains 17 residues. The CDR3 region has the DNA TGCAGCGTTGAAGATCTCAGACTAGCGGGATCGGGCGATACGCAGTATTTT. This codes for CSVEDLRLAGSGDTQYF.

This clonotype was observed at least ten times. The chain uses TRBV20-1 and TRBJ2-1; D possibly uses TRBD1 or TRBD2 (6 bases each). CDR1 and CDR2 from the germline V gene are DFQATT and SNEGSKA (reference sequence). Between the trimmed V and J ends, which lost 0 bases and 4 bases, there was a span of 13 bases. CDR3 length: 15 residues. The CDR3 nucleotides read TGCAGTGCTAGAGATATGGGGGGCGCGTACAATGAGCAGTTCTTC. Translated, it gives CSARDMGGAYNEQFF.

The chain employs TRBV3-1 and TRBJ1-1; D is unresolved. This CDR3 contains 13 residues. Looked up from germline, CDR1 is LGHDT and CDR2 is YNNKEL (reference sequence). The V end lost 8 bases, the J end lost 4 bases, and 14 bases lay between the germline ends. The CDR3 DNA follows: TGTGCCAGCGTTGACGGAGGTGGCACTGAAGCTTTCTTT. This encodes CASVDGGGTEAFF.

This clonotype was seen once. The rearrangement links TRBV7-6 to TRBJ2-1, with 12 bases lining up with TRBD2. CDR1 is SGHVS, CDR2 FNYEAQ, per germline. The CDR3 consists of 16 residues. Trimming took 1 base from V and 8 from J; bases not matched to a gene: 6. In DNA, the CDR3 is TGTGCCAGCAGCTTAGTGGCTAGCGGGGGGGCCTATGAGCAGTTCTTC. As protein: CASSLVASGGAYEQFF.

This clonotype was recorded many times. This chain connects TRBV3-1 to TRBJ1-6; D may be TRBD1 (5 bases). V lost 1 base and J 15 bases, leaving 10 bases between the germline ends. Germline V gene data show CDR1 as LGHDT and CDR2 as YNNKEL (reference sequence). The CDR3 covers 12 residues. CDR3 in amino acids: CASSQGGLRLHF. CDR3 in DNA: TGTGCCAGCAGCCAAGGGGGACTTCGCCTCCACTTT.

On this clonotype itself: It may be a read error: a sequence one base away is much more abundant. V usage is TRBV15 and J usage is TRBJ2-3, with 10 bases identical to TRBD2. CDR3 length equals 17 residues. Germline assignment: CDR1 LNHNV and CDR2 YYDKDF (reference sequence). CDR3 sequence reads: CATSRASGGASTDTPYF. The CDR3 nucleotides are TGTGCCACCAGCAGAGCAAGCGGGGGGGCTAGCACAGATACGCCGTATTTT.

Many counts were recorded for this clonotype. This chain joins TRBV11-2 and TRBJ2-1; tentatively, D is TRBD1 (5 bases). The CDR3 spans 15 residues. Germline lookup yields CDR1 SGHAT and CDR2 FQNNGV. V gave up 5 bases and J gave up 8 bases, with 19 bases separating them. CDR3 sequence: CASSGRGSGFHEQFF. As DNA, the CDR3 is TGTGCCAGCAGCGGAAGGGGCTCTGGTTTCCATGAGCAGTTCTTC.

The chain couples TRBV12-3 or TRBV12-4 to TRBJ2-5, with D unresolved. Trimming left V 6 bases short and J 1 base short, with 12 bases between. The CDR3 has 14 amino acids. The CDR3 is CASSITGLQETQYF. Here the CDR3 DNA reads TGTGCCAGCAGCATCACGGGCCTCCAAGAGACCCAGTACTTC.

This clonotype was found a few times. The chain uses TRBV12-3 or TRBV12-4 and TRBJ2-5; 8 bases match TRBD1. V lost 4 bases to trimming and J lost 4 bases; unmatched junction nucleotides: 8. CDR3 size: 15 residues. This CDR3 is CASSYRTGGRETQYF. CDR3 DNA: TGTGCCAGCAGTTACAGAACAGGGGGACGAGAGACCCAGTACTTC.

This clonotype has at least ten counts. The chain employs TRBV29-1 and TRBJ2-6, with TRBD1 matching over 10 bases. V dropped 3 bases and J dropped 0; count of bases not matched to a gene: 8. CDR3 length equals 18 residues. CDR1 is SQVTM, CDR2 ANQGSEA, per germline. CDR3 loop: CSVDGTTGGLSGANVLTF. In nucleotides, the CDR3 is TGCAGCGTTGATGGCACGACAGGGGGCCTCTCTGGGGCCAACGTCCTGACTTTC.

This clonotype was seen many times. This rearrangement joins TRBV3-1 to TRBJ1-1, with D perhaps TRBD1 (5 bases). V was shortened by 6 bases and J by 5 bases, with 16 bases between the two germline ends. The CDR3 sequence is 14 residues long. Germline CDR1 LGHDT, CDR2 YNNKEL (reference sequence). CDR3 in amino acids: CASSHGARGTEAFF. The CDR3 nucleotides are TGTGCCAGCAGTCACGGGGCTCGGGGAACTGAAGCTTTCTTT.

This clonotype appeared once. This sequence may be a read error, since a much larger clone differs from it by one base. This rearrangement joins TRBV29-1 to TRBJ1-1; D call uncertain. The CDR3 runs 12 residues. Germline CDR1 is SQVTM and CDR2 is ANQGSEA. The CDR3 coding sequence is TGCAGCGTTGCATCGCAGAGCACTGAAGCTTCCTTT. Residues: CSVASQSTEASF.

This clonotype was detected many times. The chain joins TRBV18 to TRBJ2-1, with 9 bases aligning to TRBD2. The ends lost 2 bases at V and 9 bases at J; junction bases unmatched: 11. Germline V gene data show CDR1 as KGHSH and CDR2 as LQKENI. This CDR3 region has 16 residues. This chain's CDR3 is CASSPFQRGVASEQFF. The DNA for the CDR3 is TGTGCCAGCTCACCATTCCAGCGGGGGGTCGCGAGTGAGCAGTTCTTC.

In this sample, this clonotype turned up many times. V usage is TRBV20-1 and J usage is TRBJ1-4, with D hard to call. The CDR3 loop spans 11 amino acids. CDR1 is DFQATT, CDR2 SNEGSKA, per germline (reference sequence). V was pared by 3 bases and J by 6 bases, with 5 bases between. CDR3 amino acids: CSASLDEKLFF. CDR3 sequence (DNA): TGCAGTGCTAGTCTTGATGAAAAACTGTTTTTT.

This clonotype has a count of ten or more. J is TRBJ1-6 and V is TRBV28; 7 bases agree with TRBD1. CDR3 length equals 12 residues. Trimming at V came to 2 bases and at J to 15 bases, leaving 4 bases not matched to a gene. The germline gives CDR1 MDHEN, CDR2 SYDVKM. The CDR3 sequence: CASSLVGQFLHF. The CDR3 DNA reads TGTGCCAGCAGTTTAGTGGGACAGTTCCTCCACTTT.

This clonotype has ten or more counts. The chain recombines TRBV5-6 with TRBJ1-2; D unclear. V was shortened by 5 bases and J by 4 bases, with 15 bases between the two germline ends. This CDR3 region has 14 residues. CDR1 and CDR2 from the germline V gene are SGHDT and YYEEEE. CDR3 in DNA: TGTGCCAGCAGTATGTCGGATATTCTCTATGGCTACACCTTC. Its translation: CASSMSDILYGYTF.

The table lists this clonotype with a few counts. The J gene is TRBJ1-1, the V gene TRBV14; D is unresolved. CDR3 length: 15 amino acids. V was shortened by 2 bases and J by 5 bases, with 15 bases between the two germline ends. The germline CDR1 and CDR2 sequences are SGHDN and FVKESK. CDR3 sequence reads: CASSQNQAYGTEAFF. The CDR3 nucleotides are TGTGCCAGCAGCCAAAACCAGGCGTATGGGACTGAAGCTTTCTTT.

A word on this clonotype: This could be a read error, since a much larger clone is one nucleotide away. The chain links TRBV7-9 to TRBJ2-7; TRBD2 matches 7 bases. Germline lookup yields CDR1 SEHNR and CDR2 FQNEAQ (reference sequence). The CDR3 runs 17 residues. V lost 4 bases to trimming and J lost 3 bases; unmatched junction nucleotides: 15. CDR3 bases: TGTGCCAGCAGCTCCCCCTCCACGGGGGGTATCCTCTACGAGCAGTACTTC. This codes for CASSSPSTGGILYEQYF.

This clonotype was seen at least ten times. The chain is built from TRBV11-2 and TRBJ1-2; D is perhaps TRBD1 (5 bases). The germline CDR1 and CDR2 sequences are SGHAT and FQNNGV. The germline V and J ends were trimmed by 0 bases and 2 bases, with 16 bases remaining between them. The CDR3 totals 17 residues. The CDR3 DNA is TGTGCCAGCAGCTTAGAAGGACACGGGGGGGGGAACTATGGCTACACCTTC. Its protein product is CASSLEGHGGGNYGYTF.

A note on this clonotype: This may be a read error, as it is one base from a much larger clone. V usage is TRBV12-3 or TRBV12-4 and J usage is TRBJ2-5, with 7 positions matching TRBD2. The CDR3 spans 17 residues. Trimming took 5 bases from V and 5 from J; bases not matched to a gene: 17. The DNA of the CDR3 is TGTGCCAGCAGTCATTTGGGCGGGGGAATGGCCGTGGAGACCCAGTACTTC. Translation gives CASSHLGGGMAVETQYF.

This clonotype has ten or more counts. The CDR3 loop is CASSDSSVWGLNEQFF. The CDR3 DNA sequence: TGTGCCAGCAGTGACTCATCAGTCTGGGGACTCAATGAGCAGTTCTTC. The chain employs TRBV6-1 and TRBJ2-1; TRBD2 might be the D (6 bases). V lost 3 bases to trimming and J lost 6 bases, with 18 bases between them. Germline CDR1 and CDR2: MNHNS and SASEGT. The CDR3 extends over 16 amino acids.

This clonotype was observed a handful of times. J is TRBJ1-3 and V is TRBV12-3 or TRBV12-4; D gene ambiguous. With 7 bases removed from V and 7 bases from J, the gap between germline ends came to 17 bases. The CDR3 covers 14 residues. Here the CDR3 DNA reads TGTGCCAGCACCCTCGAGGACCTCCCCAACACCATATATTTT. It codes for CASTLEDLPNTIYF.

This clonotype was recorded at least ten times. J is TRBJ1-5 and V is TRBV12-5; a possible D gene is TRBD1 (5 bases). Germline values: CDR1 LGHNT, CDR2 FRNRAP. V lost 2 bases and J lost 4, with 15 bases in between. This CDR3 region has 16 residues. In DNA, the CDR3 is TGTGCTAGTGGTTTGCTAACGACAGTGATAAATCAGCCCCAGCATTTT. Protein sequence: CASGLLTTVINQPQHF.

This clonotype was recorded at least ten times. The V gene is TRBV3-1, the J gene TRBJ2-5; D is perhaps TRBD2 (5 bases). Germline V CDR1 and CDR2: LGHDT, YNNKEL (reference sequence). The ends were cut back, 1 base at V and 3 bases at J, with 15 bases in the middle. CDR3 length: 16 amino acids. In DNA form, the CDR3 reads TGTGCCAGCAGCCAAGGTCTTCCTCCCGGGGAAGAGACCCAGTACTTC. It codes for CASSQGLPPGEETQYF.